The rows below give T cell receptor beta chains drawn from one sample of a study of shared clonotypes between healthy human individuals. The repertoire was sequenced with immunoSEQ multiplex PCR; TCRdb's copy has only in-frame clones and lacks some. The data show some 2,400,000 clones, around 95% seen once. The sequenced sample consisted of naive CD4+ T cells sorted from blood. Receptor source: a man between 18 and 29 years old in good health. Each CDR3 is given with its conserved first and last residue. D genes are given only for firm matches.

cdr3_length	v_call	d_call	j_call	cdr3_nt	cdr3_aa
11	TRBV19	NA	TRBJ1-2	TGTGCCAGCAGGGCTAACTATGGCTACACCTTC	CASRANYGYTF
13	TRBV6-1	NA	TRBJ1-1	TGTGCCAGCACCCGAGACCCGAACACTGAAGCTTTCTTT	CASTRDPNTEAFF
14	TRBV7-2	NA	TRBJ1-1	TGTGCCAGCAGCCCCGCGTCGGGAAACACTGAAGCTTTCTTT	CASSPASGNTEAFF
15	TRBV6-5	NA	TRBJ1-1	TGTGCCAGCAGTTACTCTAACCAGCTTAACACTGAAGCTTTCTTT	CASSYSNQLNTEAFF
15	TRBV5-1	NA	TRBJ1-1	TGCGCCAGCAGCTTCATGTACACGATGAACACTGAAGCTTTCTTT	CASSFMYTMNTEAFF
11	TRBV20-1	NA	TRBJ1-4	TGCAGTGCTAAATTAGGTGAAAAACTGTTTTTT	CSAKLGEKLFF
13	TRBV6-1	TRBD1	TRBJ1-4	TGTGCCAGCAGGAAGGGACAGCTTGAAAAACTGTTTTTT	CASRKGQLEKLFF
15	TRBV6-5	NA	TRBJ1-1	TGTGCCAGCAGTTACTCTGTGCATTCGACAGTTGAAGCTTTCTTT	CASSYSVHSTVEAFF
17	TRBV7-2	NA	TRBJ2-1	TGTGCCAGCAGCGGTAGGGGGAAGGCCAGCTCCTACAATGAGCAGTTCTTC	CASSGRGKASSYNEQFF
13	TRBV2	NA	TRBJ2-1	TGTGCCAGCATGAGCGGATACTACAATGAGCAGTTCTTC	CASMSGYYNEQFF
21	TRBV5-1	NA	TRBJ1-4	TGCGCCAGCAGCCCTAAATTCAAGACAGGTTTTCCTCCGACAACTAATGAAAAACTGTTTTTT	CASSPKFKTGFPPTTNEKLFF
17	TRBV12-5	TRBD1	TRBJ2-5	TGTGCTAGTGCCACTACTCTGGGACAGGGGGCCGGAGGGACCCAGTACTTC	CASATTLGQGAGGTQYF
17	TRBV5-6	TRBD2	TRBJ2-5	TGTGCCAGCAGCTATCGTACTAGCGGGAGAAATGGAGAGACCCAGTACTTC	CASSYRTSGRNGETQYF